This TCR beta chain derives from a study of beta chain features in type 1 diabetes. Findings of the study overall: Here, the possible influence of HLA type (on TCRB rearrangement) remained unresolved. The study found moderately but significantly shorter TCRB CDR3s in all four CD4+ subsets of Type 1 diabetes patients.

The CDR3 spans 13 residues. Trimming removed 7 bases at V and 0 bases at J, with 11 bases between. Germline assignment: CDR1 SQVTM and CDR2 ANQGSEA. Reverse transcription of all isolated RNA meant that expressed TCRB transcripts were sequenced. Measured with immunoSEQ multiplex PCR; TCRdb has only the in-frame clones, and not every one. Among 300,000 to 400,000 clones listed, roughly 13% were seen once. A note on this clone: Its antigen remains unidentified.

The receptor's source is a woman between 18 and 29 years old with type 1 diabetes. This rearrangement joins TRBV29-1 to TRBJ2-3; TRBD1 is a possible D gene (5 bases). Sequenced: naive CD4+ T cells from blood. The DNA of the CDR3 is TGCAGCGCTAAGACAGATAGCACAGATACGCAGTATTTT. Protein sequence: CSAKTDSTDTQYF.